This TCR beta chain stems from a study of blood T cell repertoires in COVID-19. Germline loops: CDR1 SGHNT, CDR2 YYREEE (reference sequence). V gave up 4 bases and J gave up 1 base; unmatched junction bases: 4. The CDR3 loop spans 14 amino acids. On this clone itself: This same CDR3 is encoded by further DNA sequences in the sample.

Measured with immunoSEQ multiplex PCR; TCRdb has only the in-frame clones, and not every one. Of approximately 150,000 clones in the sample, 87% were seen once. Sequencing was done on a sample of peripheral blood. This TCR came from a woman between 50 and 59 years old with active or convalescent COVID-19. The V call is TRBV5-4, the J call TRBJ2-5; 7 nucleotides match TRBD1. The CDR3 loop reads CASSPGGTQETQYF. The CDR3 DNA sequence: TGTGCCAGCAGCCCAGGGGGTACCCAAGAGACCCAGTACTTC.